The 28 T cell receptor beta chains in this list originate from one sample, sequenced in a study of shared clonotypes between healthy human individuals. Terminally differentiated effector memory CD45RA+ cells were excluded by CCR7 positive selection of CD45RO-negative cells. Using immunoSEQ multiplex PCR, the repertoire was profiled, and TCRdb retains in-frame clones only, with some absent. The table includes around 1,900,000 clones, just under 95% detected once. The sample taken for sequencing was naive CD8+ T cells from PBMCs. These receptors originate from a man aged 18 to 30 in good health. Some clones in this sample may be carry-over from other donors' samples.

The chain combines TRBV25-1 with TRBJ2-3, with TRBD1 identical over 7 bases. With V trimmed by 6 bases and J by 1 base, 4 bases remained unmatched. Germline V gives CDR1 MGHDK, CDR2 SYGVNS. The CDR3 has 14 residues. In DNA form, the CDR3 reads TGTGCCAGCAGGGGGCAGGGGGGCACAGATACGCAGTATTTT. This encodes CASRGQGGTDTQYF.

The V call is TRBV7-9, the J call TRBJ2-1; 9 bases line up with TRBD2. Germline lookup yields CDR1 SEHNR and CDR2 FQNEAQ (reference sequence). The CDR3 is 17 amino acids. V dropped 2 bases and J dropped 6; count of bases not matched to a gene: 11. CDR3 protein: CASSLPRPAGGFNEQFF. CDR3 sequence (DNA): TGTGCCAGCAGCTTACCGCGCCCAGCGGGAGGATTCAATGAGCAGTTCTTC.

The chain employs TRBV2 and TRBJ2-7; 9 nucleotides line up with TRBD1. Germline CDR1 reads SNHLY; CDR2 reads FYNNEI. V lost 1 base to trimming and J lost 4 bases; unmatched junction nucleotides: 5. The CDR3 loop spans 15 amino acids. CDR3 region: CASSEGDRALYEQYF. The CDR3 nucleotides are TGTGCCAGCAGTGAAGGGGACAGGGCCCTATACGAGCAGTACTTC.

This sequence joins TRBV27 and TRBJ1-1; 12 bases agree with TRBD1. CDR1 is MNHEY, CDR2 SMNVEV, per germline (reference sequence). The CDR3 is 18 residues long. Unmatched junction bases numbered 10, after V lost 2 bases and J lost 3 bases. The CDR3 sequence: CASSLGPGQGAPDTEAFF. The CDR3, as DNA: TGTGCCAGCAGTTTAGGTCCGGGACAGGGGGCGCCGGACACTGAAGCTTTCTTT.

This chain links TRBV9 with TRBJ2-1; D unresolved. Germline V gene lookup returns CDR1 SGDLS and CDR2 YYNGEE. This CDR3 is 13 amino acids long. Deletions cut 3 bases from V and 7 bases from J, with 11 bases between. CDR3 in amino acids: CASSAPGGNEQFF. CDR3 in DNA: TGTGCCAGCAGCGCGCCGGGTGGGAATGAGCAGTTCTTC. Together with reference TRBV9 and TRBJ2-1, the CDR3 gives the full variable domain: DSGVTQTPKHLITATGQRVTLRCSPRSGDLSVYWYQQSLDQGLQFLIQYYNGEERAKGNILERFSAQQFPDLHSELNLSSLELGDSALYFCASSAPGGNEQFFGPGTRLTVL.

This clone has only one observation. The DNA of the CDR3 is TGTGCCAGCAGTTACTCAGGGCCCTGGGGTGAAGCTTTCTTT. It is translated as CASSYSGPWGEAFF. The chain carries TRBV6-6 and TRBJ1-1, with D unresolved. There are 14 residues in the CDR3. Trimming left V 0 bases short and J 7 bases short, with 12 bases between. Germline CDR1 MNHNY, CDR2 SVGAGI (reference sequence).

The J gene is TRBJ2-7, the V gene TRBV7-2, with 7 positions matching TRBD2. The CDR3 extends over 13 amino acids. Germline V gene sequence: CDR1 SGHTA, CDR2 FQGNSA. V gave up 7 bases and J gave up 4 bases; unmatched junction bases: 7. As DNA, the CDR3 is TGTGCCAGCACGTGGGGAGCGGGATACGAGCAGTACTTC. Its protein is CASTWGAGYEQYF.

This rearrangement joins TRBV28 to TRBJ2-7; D may be TRBD1 (6 bases). Trimming pared 1 base from V and 6 bases from J, leaving 16 bases between. The CDR3 is 15 residues long. Germline CDR1 MDHEN, CDR2 SYDVKM. CDR3: CASSLSHMTGSEQYF. CDR3 nucleotides: TGTGCCAGCAGTTTATCTCACATGACAGGATCCGAGCAGTACTTC.

The rearrangement uses TRBV7-3 and TRBJ2-2, with 9 nucleotides matching TRBD1. V gave up 5 bases and J gave up 4 bases; unmatched junction bases: 5. The CDR3 has 15 residues. Germline V gives CDR1 SGHTA, CDR2 FQGTGA. CDR3 region: CASSLGTGITGELFF. CDR3 bases: TGTGCCAGCAGCCTCGGGACAGGGATCACCGGGGAGCTGTTTTTT. The whole variable domain, remainder taken from reference TRBV7-3 and TRBJ2-2, is GAGVSQTPSNKVTEKGKYVELRCDPISGHTALYWYRQSLGQGPEFLIYFQGTGAADDSGLPNDRFFAVRPEGSVSTLKIQRTERGDSAVYLCASSLGTGITGELFFGEGSRLTVL.

The chain links TRBV6-1 to TRBJ2-1; D is perhaps TRBD1 (6 bases). The length of the CDR3 is 14 residues. Germline CDR1 and CDR2: MNHNS and SASEGT. Trimming removed 3 bases from V and 9 bases from J, with 15 bases in between. CDR3 in amino acids: CASSDRGAPPEQFF. DNA for the CDR3: TGTGCCAGCAGTGACAGGGGCGCCCCCCCTGAGCAGTTCTTC.

The chain recombines TRBV19 with TRBJ2-1, with D possibly called TRBD1 or TRBD2 (5 bases each). Germline-derived CDR1 and CDR2 are LNHDA and SQIVND (reference sequence). CDR3 length: 13 amino acids. The V gene lost 8 bases and the J gene lost 3 bases, with 11 bases spanning the gap. The CDR3, as DNA: TGTGCCAGTCTAGGGGACGGCTACAATGAGCAGTTCTTC. Encoded protein: CASLGDGYNEQFF.

The gene calls are TRBV28 and TRBJ1-1; D unresolved. The CDR3 runs to 12 residues. Trimming left V 4 bases short and J 0 bases short, with 3 bases between. The germline V gene encodes CDR1 MDHEN and CDR2 SYDVKM. This chain's CDR3 is CASSYVNTEAFF. The DNA for the CDR3 is TGTGCCAGCAGTTACGTGAACACTGAAGCTTTCTTT. The full variable domain, with the rest looked up from reference TRBV28 and TRBJ1-1, is DVKVTQSSRYLVKRTGEKVFLECVQDMDHENMFWYRQDPGLGLRLIYFSYDVKMKEKGDIPEGYSVSREKKERFSLILESASTNQTSMYLCASSYVNTEAFFGQGTRLTVV.

The rearrangement uses TRBV7-6 and TRBJ1-3; 7 bases fit TRBD1. CDR1 SGHVS and CDR2 FNYEAQ come from the germline V gene. There are 16 residues in the CDR3. V was pared by 2 bases and J by 3 bases, with 7 bases of the junction left unmatched. CDR3 sequence (DNA): TGTGCCAGCAGCTTACCCGGGACAGACTTTGGAAACACCATATATTTT. It encodes CASSLPGTDFGNTIYF. Full variable domain (outside the CDR3, taken from reference TRBV7-6 and TRBJ1-3): GAGVSQSPRYKVTKRGQDVALRCDPISGHVSLYWYRQALGQGPEFLTYFNYEAQQDKSGLPNDRFSAERPEGSISTLTIQRTEQRDSAMYRCASSLPGTDFGNTIYFGEGSWLTVV.

This chain links TRBV28 with TRBJ1-2; maybe TRBD1 (6 bases). CDR1 is MDHEN, CDR2 SYDVKM, per germline. The CDR3 length is 15 residues. V was trimmed by 1 base and J by 4 bases, leaving 13 bases between them. DNA of the CDR3: TGTGCCAGCAGTTTATCGGTAACAGGGTCCTATGGCTACACCTTC. Protein: CASSLSVTGSYGYTF.

The rearrangement links TRBV19 to TRBJ2-1, with 8 nucleotides matching TRBD2. The junction had 4 bases not matched to a gene; V was cut back by 3 bases and J by 0 bases. This CDR3 is 16 amino acids long. Germline lookup yields CDR1 LNHDA and CDR2 SQIVND (reference sequence). CDR3 nucleotide sequence: TGTGCCAGTAGTATGGTAGCGGGGAGCTCCTACAATGAGCAGTTCTTC. This gives the protein CASSMVAGSSYNEQFF.

The chain carries TRBV9 and TRBJ2-6, with D uncertain. CDR3 length: 17 residues. Looked up from germline, CDR1 is SGDLS and CDR2 is YYNGEE. Trimming stripped 2 bases from V and 0 bases from J, with 12 bases between. The chain's CDR3 is CASSVLGYNSGANVLTF. Here the CDR3 DNA reads TGTGCCAGCAGCGTCTTGGGGTACAACTCTGGGGCCAACGTCCTGACTTTC.

J is TRBJ2-3 and V is TRBV13, with TRBD2 matching 15 bases. CDR1 PRHDT and CDR2 FYEKMQ come from the germline V gene (reference sequence). V lost 4 bases, J lost 4 bases, and 6 bases stayed unmatched. The CDR3 has 17 amino acids. The CDR3 region is CASSSRTSGRAPDTQYF. The CDR3 nucleotides read TGTGCCAGCAGCTCGCGGACTAGCGGGAGGGCGCCAGATACGCAGTATTTT.

In the case of this clone: Sequence at one end of the junction differs from germline and may be a read error. Written as DNA, the CDR3 is TGTGCCAGCAGCCCACCACCTCCGGGAAATCTTCATTTC. Amino acid sequence: CASSPPPPGNLHF. This chain links TRBV14 with TRBJ2-7, with a tentative D call TRBD2 (5 bases). This CDR3 comprises 13 residues. Germline V CDR1 and CDR2: SGHDN, FVKESK.

This clone appeared a single time. The chain uses TRBV10-1 and TRBJ2-1, with 8 bases that match TRBD2. Unmatched junction bases numbered 10, after V lost 6 bases and J lost 0 bases. The CDR3 sequence is 17 residues long. CDR1 and CDR2 from the germline V gene are WNHNN and SYGVQD (reference sequence). Here the CDR3 reads CASSAPGLVGSYNEQFF. CDR3 DNA sequence: TGCGCCAGCAGCGCGCCGGGACTAGTAGGCTCCTACAATGAGCAGTTCTTC.

The chain links TRBV13 to TRBJ2-6; D gene ambiguous. V was cut by 4 bases and J by 4 bases, with 23 bases left in between. The germline V gene encodes CDR1 PRHDT and CDR2 FYEKMQ (reference sequence). This CDR3 is 19 amino acids long. The CDR3 region has the DNA TGTGCCAGCAGCTCAAGACCCCACTCTTCCCTAATAGGGGCCAACGTCCTGACTTTC. Its translation: CASSSRPHSSLIGANVLTF.

The chain joins TRBV7-3 to TRBJ2-4; D remains unclear. The CDR3 consists of 15 residues. V was shortened by 1 base and J by 6 bases, with 13 bases between the two germline ends. Germline V gene lookup returns CDR1 SGHTA and CDR2 FQGTGA. CDR3 bases: TGTGCCAGCAGCTTAAACGGTGGGCATAGAAACATTCAGTACTTC. It specifies CASSLNGGHRNIQYF.

Of note for this clone: The identical CDR3 is also encoded by other nucleotide sequences in the sample. The genes are TRBV7-6 and TRBJ2-7; D assignment may be TRBD1 or TRBD2 (5 bases each). The V gene's germline CDR1 is SGHVS and CDR2 FNYEAQ. This CDR3 has 14 amino acids. Trimming pared 5 bases from V and 2 bases from J, leaving 13 bases between. CDR3 sequence (DNA): TGTGCCAGCAGCCCAGGGACGGGGACCTACGAGCAGTACTTC. It yields the protein CASSPGTGTYEQYF. Variable domain in full (rest from reference TRBV7-6 and TRBJ2-7): GAGVSQSPRYKVTKRGQDVALRCDPISGHVSLYWYRQALGQGPEFLTYFNYEAQQDKSGLPNDRFSAERPEGSISTLTIQRTEQRDSAMYRCASSPGTGTYEQYFGPGTRLTVT.

The genes are TRBV10-3 and TRBJ2-1; D might be TRBD2 (6 bases). Germline V lookup: CDR1 ENHRY, CDR2 SYGVKD. V lost 0 bases and J lost 0, with 12 bases in between. The CDR3 is 17 amino acids. The CDR3 region has the DNA TGTGCCATCAGTGAGTCCTCTCTAGCGAGCTCCTACAATGAGCAGTTCTTC. It translates to CAISESSLASSYNEQFF.

The chain recombines TRBV7-9 with TRBJ2-2, with 7 bases matching TRBD1. With 5 bases clipped from V and 3 bases from J, the junction kept 6 bases outside the gene matches. The CDR3 has 15 residues. CDR1 is SEHNR and CDR2 is FQNEAQ in the germline V gene (reference sequence). In DNA, the CDR3 is TGTGCCAGCAGCGCGAAGGGACAGTACACCGGGGAGCTGTTTTTT. Translating it yields CASSAKGQYTGELFF.

This sequence joins TRBV27 and TRBJ1-2; 7 bases line up with TRBD1. Germline CDR1 is MNHEY and CDR2 is SMNVEV (reference sequence). CDR3 length: 14 residues. The V segment lost 6 bases and the J segment 6 bases; nucleotides outside the gene matches: 10. In nucleotides, the CDR3 is TGTGCCAGCAGCCCCCTTACAGGGGACAATGGCTACACCTTC. Translated, it gives CASSPLTGDNGYTF.

The rearrangement links TRBV7-9 to TRBJ2-1; D call uncertain. This CDR3 comprises 13 residues. CDR1 is SEHNR and CDR2 is FQNEAQ in the germline V gene (reference sequence). The V and J ends lost 0 bases and 10 bases respectively, with 10 bases between them. The CDR3 sequence: CASSLANRNEQFF. For the CDR3, the DNA is TGTGCCAGCAGCTTAGCTAATAGAAACGAGCAGTTCTTC.

The chain carries TRBV20-1 and TRBJ1-3, with unresolved D. The CDR3 is 11 amino acids. Deletions cut 6 bases from V and 4 bases from J, with 7 bases between. Germline CDR1 reads DFQATT; CDR2 reads SNEGSKA (reference sequence). CDR3 sequence: CSAPSGNTIYF. The DNA of the CDR3 is TGCAGTGCCCCCAGCGGAAACACCATATATTTT.

The chain uses TRBV27 and TRBJ2-7; 9 bases fit TRBD1. V was pared by 6 bases and J by 4 bases, with 10 bases of the junction left unmatched. This CDR3 region has 15 residues. From germline, CDR1 is MNHEY and CDR2 SMNVEV (reference sequence). The CDR3 bases are TGTGCCAGCAGCCCACGGGACAGGGCTATGTACGAGCAGTACTTC. Protein product: CASSPRDRAMYEQYF.